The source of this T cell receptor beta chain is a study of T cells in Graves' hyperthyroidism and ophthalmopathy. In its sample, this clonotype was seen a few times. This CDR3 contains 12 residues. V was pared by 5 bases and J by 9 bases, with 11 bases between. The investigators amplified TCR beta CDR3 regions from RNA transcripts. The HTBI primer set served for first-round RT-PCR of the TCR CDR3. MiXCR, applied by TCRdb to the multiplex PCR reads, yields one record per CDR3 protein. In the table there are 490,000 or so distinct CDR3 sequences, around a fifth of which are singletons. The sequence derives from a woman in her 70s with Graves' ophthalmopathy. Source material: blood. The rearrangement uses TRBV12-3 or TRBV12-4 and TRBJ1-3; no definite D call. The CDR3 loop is CASSLSRGTIYF. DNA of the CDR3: TGTGCCAGCAGTCTCTCCCGGGGCACCATATATTTT.